This TCR beta chain was found in a study of blood T cell repertoires in COVID-19. The V and J ends lost 4 bases and 3 bases respectively, with 13 bases between them. There are 14 residues in the CDR3. The germline V gene encodes CDR1 MDHEN and CDR2 SYDVKM. Clones were read by immunoSEQ multiplex PCR, and TCRdb kept only the in-frame ones, dropping some. The data show about 400,000 clones, with more than 85% seen just once and about 3% held by the top ten. The J gene is TRBJ2-7, the V gene TRBV28; D is possibly TRBD2 (5 bases). The sample comprised PBMCs or T cells enriched from blood (not recorded which). The clonotype comes from a woman under 40 who had recovered from COVID-19. The CDR3 coding sequence is TGTGCCAGCAGTTCCGGACCTAGCTACTACGAGCAGTACTTC. It translates to CASSSGPSYYEQYF.